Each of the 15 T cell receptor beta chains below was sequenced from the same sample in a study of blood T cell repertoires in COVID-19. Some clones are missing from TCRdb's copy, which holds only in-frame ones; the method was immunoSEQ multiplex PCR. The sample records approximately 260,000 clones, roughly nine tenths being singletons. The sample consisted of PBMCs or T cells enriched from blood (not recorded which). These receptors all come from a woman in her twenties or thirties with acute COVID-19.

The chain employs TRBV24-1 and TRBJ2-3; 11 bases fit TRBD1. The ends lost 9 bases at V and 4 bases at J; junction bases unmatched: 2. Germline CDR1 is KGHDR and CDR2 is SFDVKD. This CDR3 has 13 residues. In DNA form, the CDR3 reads TGTGCCACCCCGGGACAGGGGGCAGATACGCAGTATTTT. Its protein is CATPGQGADTQYF.

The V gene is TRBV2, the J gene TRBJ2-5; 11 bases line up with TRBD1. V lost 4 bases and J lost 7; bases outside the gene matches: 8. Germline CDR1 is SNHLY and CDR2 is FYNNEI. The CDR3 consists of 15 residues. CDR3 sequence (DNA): TGTGCCAGCAGTGCCCGGACAGGGGGCGATGGGACCCAGTACTTC. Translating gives CASSARTGGDGTQYF.

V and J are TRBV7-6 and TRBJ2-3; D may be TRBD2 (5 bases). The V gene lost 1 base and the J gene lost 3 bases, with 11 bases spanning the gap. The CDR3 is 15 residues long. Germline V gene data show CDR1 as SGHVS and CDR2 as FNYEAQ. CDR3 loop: CASSLGTGKTDTQYF. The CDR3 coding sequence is TGTGCCAGCAGCTTAGGGACTGGAAAGACAGATACGCAGTATTTT. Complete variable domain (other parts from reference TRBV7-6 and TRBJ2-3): GAGVSQSPRYKVTKRGQDVALRCDPISGHVSLYWYRQALGQGPEFLTYFNYEAQQDKSGLPNDRFSAERPEGSISTLTIQRTEQRDSAMYRCASSLGTGKTDTQYFGPGTRLTVL.

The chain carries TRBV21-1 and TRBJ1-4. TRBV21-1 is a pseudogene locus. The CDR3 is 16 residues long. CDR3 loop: CASSKASGGSGEKLFF. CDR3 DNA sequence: TGTGCCAGCAGCAAAGCATCCGGGGGATCTGGCGAAAAACTGTTTTTT.

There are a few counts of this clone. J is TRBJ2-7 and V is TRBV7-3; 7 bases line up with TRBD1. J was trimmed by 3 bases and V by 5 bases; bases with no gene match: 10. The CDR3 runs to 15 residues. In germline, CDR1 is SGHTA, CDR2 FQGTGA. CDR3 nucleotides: TGTGCCAGCAGCAAGGAGGCCGGGACAGTCTACGAGCAGTACTTC. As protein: CASSKEAGTVYEQYF.

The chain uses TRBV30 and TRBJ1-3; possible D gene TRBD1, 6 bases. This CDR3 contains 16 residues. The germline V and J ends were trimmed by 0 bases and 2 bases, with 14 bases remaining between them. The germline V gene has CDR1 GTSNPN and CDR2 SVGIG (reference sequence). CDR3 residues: CAWSVQGPFTGNTIYF. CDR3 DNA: TGTGCCTGGAGTGTACAGGGCCCTTTTACTGGAAACACCATATATTTT.

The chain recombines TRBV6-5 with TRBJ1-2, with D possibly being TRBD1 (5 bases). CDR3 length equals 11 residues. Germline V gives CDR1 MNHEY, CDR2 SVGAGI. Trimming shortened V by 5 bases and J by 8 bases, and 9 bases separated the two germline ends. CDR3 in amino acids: CASSTGGGYTF. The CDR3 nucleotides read TGTGCCAGCAGTACAGGCGGCGGCTACACCTTC.

The CDR3 DNA sequence: TGTGCCAGCAGTGCCCCGACAGGGGGCGGCCGCGGGGAGCTGTTTTTT. Translation gives CASSAPTGGGRGELFF. The chain links TRBV2 to TRBJ2-2; TRBD1 matches at 10 bases. There are 16 residues in the CDR3. Germline V CDR1 and CDR2: SNHLY, FYNNEI. The V gene end was trimmed by 4 bases and the J gene end by 7 bases; junction bases not matched to a gene: 9.

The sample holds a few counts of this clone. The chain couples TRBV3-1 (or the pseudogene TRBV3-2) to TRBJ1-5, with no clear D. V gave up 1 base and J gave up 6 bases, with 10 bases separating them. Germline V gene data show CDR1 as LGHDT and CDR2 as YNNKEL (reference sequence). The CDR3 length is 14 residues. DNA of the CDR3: TGTGCCAGCAGCCAAGGCCTCAGAGGTCAGCCCCAGCATTTT. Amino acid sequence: CASSQGLRGQPQHF.

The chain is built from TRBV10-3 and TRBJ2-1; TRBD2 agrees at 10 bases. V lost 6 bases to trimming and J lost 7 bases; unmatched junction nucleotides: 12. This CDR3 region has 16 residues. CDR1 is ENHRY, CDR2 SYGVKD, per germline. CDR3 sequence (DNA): TGTGCCATCAGCAAAGAACCGGGACTAGCGATAAATGAGCAGTTCTTC. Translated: CAISKEPGLAINEQFF.

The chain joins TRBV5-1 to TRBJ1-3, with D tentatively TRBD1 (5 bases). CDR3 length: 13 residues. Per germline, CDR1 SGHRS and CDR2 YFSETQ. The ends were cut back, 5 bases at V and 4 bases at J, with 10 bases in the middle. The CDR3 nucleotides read TGCGCCAGCAGTATAGGGGAAGGAAACACCATATATTTT. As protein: CASSIGEGNTIYF. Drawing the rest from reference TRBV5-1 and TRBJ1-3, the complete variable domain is KAGVTQTPRYLIKTRGQQVTLSCSPISGHRSVSWYQQTPGQGLQFLFEYFSETQRNKGNFPGRFSGRQFSNSRSEMNVSTLELGDSALYLCASSIGEGNTIYFGEGSWLTVV.

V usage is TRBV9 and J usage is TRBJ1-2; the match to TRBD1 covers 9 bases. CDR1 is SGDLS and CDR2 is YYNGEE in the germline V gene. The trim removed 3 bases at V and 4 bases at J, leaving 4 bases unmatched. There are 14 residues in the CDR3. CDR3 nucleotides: TGTGCCAGCAGCGATGGACAGGGGCCCTATGGCTACACCTTC. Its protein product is CASSDGQGPYGYTF. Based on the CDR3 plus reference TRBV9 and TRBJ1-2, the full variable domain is DSGVTQTPKHLITATGQRVTLRCSPRSGDLSVYWYQQSLDQGLQFLIQYYNGEERAKGNILERFSAQQFPDLHSELNLSSLELGDSALYFCASSDGQGPYGYTFGSGTRLTVV.

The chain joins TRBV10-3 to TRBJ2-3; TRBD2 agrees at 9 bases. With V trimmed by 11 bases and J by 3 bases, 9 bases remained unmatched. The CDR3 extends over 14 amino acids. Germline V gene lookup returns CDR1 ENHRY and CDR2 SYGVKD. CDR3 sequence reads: CAVQAGGNTDTQYF. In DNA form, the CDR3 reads TGTGCCGTCCAAGCGGGGGGCAATACAGATACGCAGTATTTT.

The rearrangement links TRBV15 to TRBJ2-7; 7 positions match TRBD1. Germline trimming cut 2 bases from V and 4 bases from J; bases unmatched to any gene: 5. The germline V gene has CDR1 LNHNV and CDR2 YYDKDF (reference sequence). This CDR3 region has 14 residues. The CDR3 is CATSRTDREYEQYF. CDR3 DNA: TGTGCCACCAGCAGAACCGACAGGGAGTACGAGCAGTACTTC.

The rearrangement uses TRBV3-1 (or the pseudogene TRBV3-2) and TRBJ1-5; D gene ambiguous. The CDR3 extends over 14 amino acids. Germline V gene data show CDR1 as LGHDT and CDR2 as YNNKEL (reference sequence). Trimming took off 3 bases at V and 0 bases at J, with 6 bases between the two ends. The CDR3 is CASSQAASNQPQHF. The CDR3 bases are TGTGCCAGCAGCCAGGCGGCTAGCAATCAGCCCCAGCATTTT.